Following are 27 T cell receptor beta chains from one sample sequenced in a study of PD-L1 blockade in urothelial cancer. Time point of the sample: peripheral blood 6 weeks after treatment start. Clones were read by immunoSEQ multiplex PCR, and TCRdb kept only the in-frame ones, dropping some. The sample has some 40,000 clones, 75% to 90% seen once. The sequencing here drew on PBMCs, taken around atezolizumab (anti-PD-L1) treatment. The source of these receptors is a man in his forties or fifties with urothelial cancer.

The rearrangement uses TRBV5-6 and TRBJ1-3; tentatively, D is TRBD1 (6 bases). Deletions cut 7 bases from V and 0 bases from J, with 11 bases between. The CDR3 extends over 14 amino acids. CDR1 is SGHDT, CDR2 YYEEEE, per germline. The CDR3: CASLGAGSGNTIYF. DNA of the CDR3: TGTGCCAGCTTGGGGGCTGGCTCTGGAAACACCATATATTTT.

The chain employs TRBV28 and TRBJ1-3; perhaps TRBD1 as D (5 bases). The germline CDR1 and CDR2 sequences are MDHEN and SYDVKM. V was pared by 8 bases and J by 4 bases, with 18 bases between. This CDR3 comprises 15 residues. The CDR3 nucleotides read TGTGCCAGCTCTTCGGCCTCAAACAGGGGAAACACCATATATTTT. Translation gives CASSSASNRGNTIYF.

The chain employs TRBV5-4 and TRBJ2-5; possible D gene TRBD1, 5 bases. The CDR3 consists of 11 residues. CDR1 is SGHNT, CDR2 YYREEE, per germline (reference sequence). V was trimmed by 4 bases and J by 7 bases, leaving 8 bases between them. The CDR3 coding sequence is TGTGCCAGCAGCGGCACAGGGACCCAGTACTTC. Protein product: CASSGTGTQYF.

The chain carries TRBV27 and TRBJ2-6; D is possibly TRBD2 (5 bases). Germline assignment: CDR1 MNHEY and CDR2 SMNVEV (reference sequence). CDR3 length equals 22 residues. The V end was cut by 6 bases, the J end by 0 bases, with 30 bases between. The CDR3 region is CASRTDSHEGAFYGSGANVLTF. CDR3 DNA: TGTGCCAGCAGGACCGACTCGCACGAGGGCGCCTTTTACGGCTCTGGGGCCAACGTCCTGACTTTC.

This chain connects TRBV18 to TRBJ2-5; 10 bases agree with TRBD1. This CDR3 is built from 19 residues. Trimming removed 3 bases from V and 2 bases from J; junction bases left unmatched: 15. Germline V gene data show CDR1 as KGHSH and CDR2 as LQKENI. CDR3 DNA sequence: TGTGCCAGCTCACCGATTCGGGACAGGGGTAAGGGGAAACAAGAGACCCAGTACTTC. This codes for CASSPIRDRGKGKQETQYF.

This clone was counted only a few times. The chain combines TRBV7-8 with TRBJ2-7, with 7 bases that match TRBD1. Trimming took 2 bases from V and 2 from J; bases not matched to a gene: 3. Germline V gives CDR1 SGHVS, CDR2 FQNEAQ. The length of the CDR3 is 14 residues. The CDR3 loop is CASSLRDRAYEQYF. The CDR3 nucleotides are TGTGCCAGCAGCTTAAGGGACAGAGCCTACGAGCAGTACTTC.

This clone was seen once. This sequence joins TRBV19 and TRBJ2-2; TRBD1 matches at 7 bases. V lost 4 bases to trimming and J lost 4 bases; unmatched junction nucleotides: 3. Germline V gene sequence: CDR1 LNHDA, CDR2 SQIVND (reference sequence). The CDR3 consists of 14 residues. The DNA for the CDR3 is TGTGCCAGTAGTAATAACAGGGGCACCGGGGAGCTGTTTTTT. Its protein is CASSNNRGTGELFF.

The chain carries TRBV6-1 and TRBJ1-1, with 7 bases fitting TRBD1. The CDR3 consists of 13 residues. Germline values: CDR1 MNHNS, CDR2 SASEGT. Losses at the gene ends were 7 bases for V and 4 bases for J; bases not matched to a gene: 6. The CDR3 reads CASIGQVGTEAFF. The CDR3 region has the DNA TGTGCCAGCATTGGACAGGTTGGCACTGAAGCTTTCTTT.

This sequence joins TRBV13 and TRBJ1-4, with D possibly being TRBD1 (6 bases). Trimming left V 6 bases short and J 5 bases short, with 16 bases between. CDR1 is PRHDT and CDR2 is FYEKMQ in the germline V gene (reference sequence). The CDR3 runs 15 residues. The CDR3 sequence: CASRRNRDANEKLFF. The CDR3 nucleotides are TGTGCCAGCAGGAGAAACAGGGATGCCAATGAAAAACTGTTTTTT. Together with reference TRBV13 and TRBJ1-4, the CDR3 gives the full variable domain: AAGVIQSPRHLIKEKRETATLKCYPIPRHDTVYWYQQGPGQDPQFLISFYEKMQSDKGSIPDRFSAQQFSDYHSELNMSSLELGDSALYFCASRRNRDANEKLFFGSGTQLSVL.

This chain uses TRBV6-6 with TRBJ1-5, with D perhaps matching TRBD1 (6 bases). Per germline, CDR1 MNHNY and CDR2 SVGAGI (reference sequence). This CDR3 comprises 16 residues. V was trimmed by 4 bases and J by 4 bases, leaving 17 bases between them. CDR3 loop: CASSFLSGTPNQPQHF. The CDR3 nucleotides read TGTGCCAGCAGTTTCCTTTCCGGGACACCTAATCAGCCCCAGCATTTT.

The rearrangement joins TRBV18 to TRBJ2-7; 14 bases are shared with TRBD2. Germline CDR1 KGHSH, CDR2 LQKENI. The CDR3 loop spans 16 amino acids. The J segment lost 6 bases and the V segment lost 0 bases, leaving 4 bases of the junction unmatched. CDR3 protein: CASSPPGLAGEGEQYF. The CDR3 nucleotides are TGTGCCAGCTCACCACCGGGACTAGCGGGAGAGGGCGAGCAGTACTTC.

This clone was counted once. The chain is built from TRBV2 and TRBJ1-1, with D maybe TRBD1 (6 bases). CDR1 SNHLY and CDR2 FYNNEI come from the germline V gene. The CDR3 runs 13 residues. V lost 5 bases and J 7 bases, leaving 14 bases between the germline ends. The chain's CDR3 is CASSPTGYGEAFF. The CDR3, as DNA: TGTGCCAGCAGTCCAACAGGGTACGGTGAAGCTTTCTTT.

This chain uses TRBV6-1 with TRBJ1-1, with D possibly being TRBD1 (6 bases). Deletions cut 4 bases from V and 1 base from J, with 10 bases between. Germline values: CDR1 MNHNS, CDR2 SASEGT. CDR3 length equals 14 residues. For the CDR3, the DNA is TGTGCCAGCAGTGCAATAGGGGGGAACACTGAAGCTTTCTTT. It codes for CASSAIGGNTEAFF.

This clone was seen a handful of times. The rearrangement links TRBV14 to TRBJ1-1; D remains unclear. Trimming cost V 0 bases and J 1 base, with 18 bases left between them. The CDR3 spans 18 residues. Germline V gene lookup returns CDR1 SGHDN and CDR2 FVKESK. Written as DNA, the CDR3 is TGTGCCAGCAGCCAAGAGAGGAGGGCTTTGGCGACGAACACTGAAGCTTTCTTT. This encodes CASSQERRALATNTEAFF.

The chain combines TRBV10-3 with TRBJ1-4, with D tentatively TRBD1 (5 bases). Germline V gene sequence: CDR1 ENHRY, CDR2 SYGVKD. There are 13 residues in the CDR3. Deletions cut 8 bases from V and 2 bases from J, with 9 bases between. The CDR3 region is CAISGGTNEKLFF. CDR3 nucleotide sequence: TGTGCCATCTCCGGGGGTACTAATGAAAAACTGTTTTTT.

Written as DNA, the CDR3 is TGTGCCAGCAGTTTATCCGTTCCACGCGCGAACACCGGGGAGCTGTTTTTT. It codes for CASSLSVPRANTGELFF. The V call is TRBV27, the J call TRBJ2-2; D not certain. Trimming cost V 0 bases and J 0 bases, with 11 bases left between them. This CDR3 is 17 amino acids long. Germline CDR1 reads MNHEY; CDR2 reads SMNVEV (reference sequence).

V usage is TRBV6-6 and J usage is TRBJ1-1, with TRBD1 as a possible D gene (6 bases). The CDR3 spans 12 residues. V was cut by 7 bases and J by 5 bases, with 11 bases left in between. Germline V gene data show CDR1 as MNHNY and CDR2 as SVGAGI (reference sequence). The CDR3, as DNA: TGTGCCAGCAATAACAGGGAAACTGAAGCTTTCTTT. It translates to CASNNRETEAFF.

The rearrangement joins TRBV2 to TRBJ1-1; 7 nucleotides match TRBD1. V trimming: 4 bases; J trimming: 4 bases; junction bases outside the gene matches: 6. The CDR3 covers 14 residues. Germline CDR1 and CDR2: SNHLY and FYNNEI. The CDR3 loop is CASSGQGLGTEAFF. The CDR3 bases are TGTGCCAGCAGTGGACAGGGCCTTGGCACTGAAGCTTTCTTT.

The chain uses TRBV28 and TRBJ1-4, with TRBD1 matching over 8 bases. V lost 6 bases and J lost 7; bases outside the gene matches: 16. The CDR3 length is 17 residues. From germline, CDR1 is MDHEN and CDR2 SYDVKM. DNA for the CDR3: TGTGCCAGCAGCTCCCAACGACAGGGGAAGAAGGTTGAAAAACTGTTTTTT. As protein: CASSSQRQGKKVEKLFF.

The J gene is TRBJ1-3, the V gene TRBV25-1; 7 nucleotides line up with TRBD1. Looked up from germline, CDR1 is MGHDK and CDR2 is SYGVNS. Unmatched junction bases numbered 1, after V lost 4 bases and J lost 4 bases. The CDR3 is 13 amino acids. CDR3 bases: TGTGCCAGCAGTGGGGGACAGGGAAACACCATATATTTT. Protein: CASSGGQGNTIYF.

The CDR3 DNA reads TGCGCCAGCAGCTTGCTAGGTGCAACTAATGAAAAACTGTTTTTT. It encodes CASSLLGATNEKLFF. This chain uses TRBV5-1 with TRBJ1-4; D uncertain. Germline V lookup: CDR1 SGHRS, CDR2 YFSETQ. The CDR3 spans 15 residues. V gave up 1 base and J gave up 0 bases, with 7 bases separating them.

The chain combines TRBV5-6 with TRBJ2-1; 9 nucleotides agree with TRBD1. Trimming removed 7 bases from V and 4 bases from J; junction bases left unmatched: 6. Germline values: CDR1 SGHDT, CDR2 YYEEEE. This CDR3 is built from 14 residues. CDR3 sequence reads: CASWGQGGYNEQFF. The CDR3 DNA reads as TGTGCCAGCTGGGGACAGGGAGGGTACAATGAGCAGTTCTTC.

This chain connects TRBV7-2 to TRBJ2-7, with 9 bases identical to TRBD1. Germline-derived CDR1 and CDR2 are SGHTA and FQGNSA. V was clipped by 0 bases and J by 3 bases; unmatched bases: 3. The CDR3 length is 15 residues. CDR3 amino acids: CASSLAGTGNYEQYF. Here the CDR3 DNA reads TGTGCCAGCAGCTTAGCCGGGACAGGGAACTACGAGCAGTACTTC.

The rearrangement joins TRBV7-9 to TRBJ2-6, with D uncertain. Trimming removed 4 bases from V and 0 bases from J, with 7 bases in between. Germline CDR1 SEHNR, CDR2 FQNEAQ (reference sequence). The CDR3 has 15 residues. The CDR3 nucleotides read TGTGCCAGCAGCTCGATGCGCTCTGGGGCCAACGTCCTGACTTTC. This codes for CASSSMRSGANVLTF.

The chain has TRBV30 and TRBJ1-2; 10 bases line up with TRBD1. Germline lookup yields CDR1 GTSNPN and CDR2 SVGIG (reference sequence). V was clipped by 1 base and J by 4 bases; unmatched bases: 15. CDR3 length: 18 residues. CDR3 sequence reads: CAWSAPGQGTILFYGYTF. CDR3 bases: TGTGCCTGGAGTGCCCCGGGACAGGGGACGATCCTCTTCTATGGCTACACCTTC.

This rearrangement joins TRBV30 to TRBJ1-5; 8 positions match TRBD1. V was pared by 2 bases and J by 7 bases, with 7 bases of the junction left unmatched. CDR3 size: 14 residues. CDR1 GTSNPN and CDR2 SVGIG come from the germline V gene (reference sequence). CDR3 sequence (DNA): TGTGCCTGGAGTCCTGGACAGGGCGGACAGCCCCAGCATTTT. This encodes CAWSPGQGGQPQHF.

The rearrangement uses TRBV19 and TRBJ2-7, with 9 bases matching TRBD1. Germline trimming cut 0 bases from V and 2 bases from J; bases unmatched to any gene: 2. There are 15 residues in the CDR3. CDR1 and CDR2 from the germline V gene are LNHDA and SQIVND (reference sequence). The CDR3 DNA reads TGTGCCAGTAGTATAGAGGACAGGGGTGCCTACGAGCAGTACTTC. It codes for CASSIEDRGAYEQYF. The full variable domain, rest sourced from reference TRBV19 and TRBJ2-7, is DGGITQSPKYLFRKEGQNVTLSCEQNLNHDAMYWYRQDPGQGLRLIYYSQIVNDFQKGDIAEGYSVSREKKESFPLTVTSAQKNPTAFYLCASSIEDRGAYEQYFGPGTRLTVT.